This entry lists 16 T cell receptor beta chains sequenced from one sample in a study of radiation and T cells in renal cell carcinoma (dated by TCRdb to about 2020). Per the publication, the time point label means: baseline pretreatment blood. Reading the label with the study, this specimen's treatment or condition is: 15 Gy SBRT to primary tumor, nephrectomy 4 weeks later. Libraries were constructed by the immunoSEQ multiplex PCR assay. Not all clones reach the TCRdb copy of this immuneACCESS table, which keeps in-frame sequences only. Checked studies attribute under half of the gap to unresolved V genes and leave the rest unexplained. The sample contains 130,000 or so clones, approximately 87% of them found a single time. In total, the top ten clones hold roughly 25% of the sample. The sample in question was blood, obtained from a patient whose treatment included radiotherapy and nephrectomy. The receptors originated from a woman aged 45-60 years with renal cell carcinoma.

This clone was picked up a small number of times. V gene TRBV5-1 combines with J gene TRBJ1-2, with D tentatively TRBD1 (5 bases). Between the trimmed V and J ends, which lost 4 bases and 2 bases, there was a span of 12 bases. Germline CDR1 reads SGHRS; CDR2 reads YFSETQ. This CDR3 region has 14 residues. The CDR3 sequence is CASSPRTSNYGYTF. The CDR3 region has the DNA TGCGCCAGCAGCCCTAGGACATCAAACTATGGCTACACCTTC.

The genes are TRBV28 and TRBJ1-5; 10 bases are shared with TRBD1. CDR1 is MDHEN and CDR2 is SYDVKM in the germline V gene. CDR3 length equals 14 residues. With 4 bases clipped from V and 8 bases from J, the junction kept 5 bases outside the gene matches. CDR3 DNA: TGTGCCAGCAGTTCCGGGACAGGGGCTGAGCCCCAGCATTTT. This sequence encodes CASSSGTGAEPQHF.

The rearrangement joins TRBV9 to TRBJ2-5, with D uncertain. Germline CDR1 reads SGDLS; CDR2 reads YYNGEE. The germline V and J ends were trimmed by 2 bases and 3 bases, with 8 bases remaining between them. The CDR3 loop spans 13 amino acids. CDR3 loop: CASSVHVKETQYF. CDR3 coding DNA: TGTGCCAGCAGCGTCCATGTCAAAGAGACCCAGTACTTC.

This CDR3 is CASSQTTGVEGEKLFF. The CDR3 coding sequence is TGCGCCAGCAGCCAAACCACGGGGGTGGAGGGTGAAAAACTGTTTTTT. The chain recombines TRBV4-1 with TRBJ1-4, with D perhaps matching TRBD1 (5 bases). CDR3 length: 16 amino acids. The V and J ends lost 2 bases and 7 bases respectively, with 17 bases between them. Germline lookup yields CDR1 MGHRA and CDR2 YSYEKL.

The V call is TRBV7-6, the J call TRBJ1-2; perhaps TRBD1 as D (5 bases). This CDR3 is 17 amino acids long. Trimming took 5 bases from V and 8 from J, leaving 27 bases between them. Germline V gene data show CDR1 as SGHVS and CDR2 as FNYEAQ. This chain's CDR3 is CASSPQLGGSTISGYTF. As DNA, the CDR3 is TGTGCCAGCAGCCCTCAACTTGGGGGTTCTACTATTAGCGGCTACACCTTC.

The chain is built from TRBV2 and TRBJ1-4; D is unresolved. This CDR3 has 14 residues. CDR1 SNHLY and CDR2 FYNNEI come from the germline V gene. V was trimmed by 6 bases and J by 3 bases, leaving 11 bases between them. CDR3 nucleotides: TGTGCCAGCAGGGCGACCGCAGCTAATGAAAAACTGTTTTTT. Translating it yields CASRATAANEKLFF.

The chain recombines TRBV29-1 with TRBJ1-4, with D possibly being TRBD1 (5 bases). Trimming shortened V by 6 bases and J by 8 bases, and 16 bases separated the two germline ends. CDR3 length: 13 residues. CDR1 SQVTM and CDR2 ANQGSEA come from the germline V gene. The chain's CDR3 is CSVHIGVGEKLFF. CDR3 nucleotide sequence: TGCAGCGTACATATAGGGGTTGGGGAAAAACTGTTTTTT.

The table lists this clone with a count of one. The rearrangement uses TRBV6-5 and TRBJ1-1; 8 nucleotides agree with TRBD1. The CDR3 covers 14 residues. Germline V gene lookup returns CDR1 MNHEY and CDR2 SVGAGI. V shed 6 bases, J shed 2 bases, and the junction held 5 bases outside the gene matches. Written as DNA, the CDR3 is TGTGCCAGCAGAACCGGGACAGGAAACACTGAAGCTTTCTTT. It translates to CASRTGTGNTEAFF.

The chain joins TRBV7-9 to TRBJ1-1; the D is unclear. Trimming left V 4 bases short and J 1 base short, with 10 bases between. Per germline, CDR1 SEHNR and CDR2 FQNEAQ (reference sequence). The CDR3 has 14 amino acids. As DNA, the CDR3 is TGTGCCAGCAGCTCTCCTGAGAAGAACACTGAAGCTTTCTTT. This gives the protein CASSSPEKNTEAFF.

Here the CDR3 reads CASSFPPQQETQYF. CDR3 nucleotide sequence: TGTGCCAGCAGCTTCCCTCCCCAACAAGAGACCCAGTACTTC. J is TRBJ2-5 and V is TRBV7-9; D uncertain. There are 14 residues in the CDR3. The germline V gene encodes CDR1 SEHNR and CDR2 FQNEAQ (reference sequence). Trimming removed 3 bases at V and 2 bases at J, with 10 bases between.

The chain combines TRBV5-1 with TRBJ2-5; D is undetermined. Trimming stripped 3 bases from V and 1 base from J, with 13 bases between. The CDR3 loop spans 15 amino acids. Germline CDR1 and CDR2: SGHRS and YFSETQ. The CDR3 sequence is CASSSTPGTQETQYF. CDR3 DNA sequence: TGCGCCAGCAGCTCAACCCCCGGCACCCAAGAGACCCAGTACTTC. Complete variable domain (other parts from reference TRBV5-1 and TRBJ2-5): KAGVTQTPRYLIKTRGQQVTLSCSPISGHRSVSWYQQTPGQGLQFLFEYFSETQRNKGNFPGRFSGRQFSNSRSEMNVSTLELGDSALYLCASSSTPGTQETQYFGPGTRLLVL.

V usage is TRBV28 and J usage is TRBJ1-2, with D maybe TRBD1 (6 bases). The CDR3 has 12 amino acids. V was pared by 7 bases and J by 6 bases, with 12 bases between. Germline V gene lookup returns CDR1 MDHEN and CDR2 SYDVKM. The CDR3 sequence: CASIGGGNGYTF. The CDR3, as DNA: TGTGCCAGCATCGGCGGGGGCAATGGCTACACCTTC.

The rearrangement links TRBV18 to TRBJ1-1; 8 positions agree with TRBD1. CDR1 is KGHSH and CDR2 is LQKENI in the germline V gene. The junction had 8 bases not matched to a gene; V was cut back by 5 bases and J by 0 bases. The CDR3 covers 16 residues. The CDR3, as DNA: TGTGCCAGCTCAAACCAACCGGGACAGGTGAACACTGAAGCTTTCTTT. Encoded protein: CASSNQPGQVNTEAFF. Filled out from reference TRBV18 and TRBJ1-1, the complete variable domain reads NAGVMQNPRHLVRRRGQEARLRCSPMKGHSHVYWYRQLPEEGLKFMVYLQKENIIDESGMPKERFSAEFPKEGPSILRIQQVVRGDSAAYFCASSNQPGQVNTEAFFGQGTRLTVV.

The CDR3 nucleotides read TGTGCCAGCAGCCCAGGGGACACCAACACCGGGGAGCTGTTTTTT. It encodes CASSPGDTNTGELFF. J is TRBJ2-2 and V is TRBV7-2; D perhaps matches TRBD1 (6 bases). V was pared by 5 bases and J by 2 bases, with 12 bases between. The CDR3 has 15 residues. Per the germline V gene, CDR1 is SGHTA and CDR2 is FQGNSA.

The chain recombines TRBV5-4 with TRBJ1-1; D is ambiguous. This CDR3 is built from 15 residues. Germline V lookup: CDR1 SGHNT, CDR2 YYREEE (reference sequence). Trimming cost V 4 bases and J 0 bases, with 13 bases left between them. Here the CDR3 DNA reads TGTGCCAGCAGCCCAACAAGATTCATGAACACTGAAGCTTTCTTT. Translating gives CASSPTRFMNTEAFF.

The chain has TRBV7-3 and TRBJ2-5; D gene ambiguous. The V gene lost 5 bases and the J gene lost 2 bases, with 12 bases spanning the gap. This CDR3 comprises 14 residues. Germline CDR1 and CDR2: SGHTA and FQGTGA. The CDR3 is CASSQNAGQETQYF. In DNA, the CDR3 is TGTGCCAGCAGCCAAAATGCCGGACAAGAGACCCAGTACTTC.